The 15 T cell receptor beta chains listed next were all sequenced from one sample in a study of control samples from healthy donors and cancer patients. Produced via immunoSEQ multiplex PCR; TCRdb's table is partial and in-frame only. The sample holds 150,000 or so clones, just under 95% seen once. Sequenced: PBMCs. All receptors derive from a man in his 60s with colorectal cancer.

This CDR3 is CASSEMGPGGYGYTF. The CDR3 DNA is TGTGCCAGCAGTGAAATGGGGCCAGGGGGTTATGGCTACACCTTC. This chain connects TRBV6-1 to TRBJ1-2; 7 bases align to TRBD1. Germline loops: CDR1 MNHNS, CDR2 SASEGT. J gave up 5 bases and V 2 bases, and 8 bases lay outside the gene matches. The CDR3 length is 15 residues.

The chain recombines TRBV2 with TRBJ1-1, with D uncertain. V lost 6 bases and J lost 1, with 9 bases in between. CDR1 is SNHLY and CDR2 is FYNNEI in the germline V gene. The CDR3 runs to 13 residues. The DNA of the CDR3 is TGTGCCAGCAGCGCACAAGGGAACACTGAAGCTTTCTTT. Its protein is CASSAQGNTEAFF.

The CDR3 loop reads CASSQDLSGGAQYQETQYF. The CDR3 DNA follows: TGTGCCAGCAGCCAAGATCTCAGCGGGGGGGCTCAGTACCAAGAGACCCAGTACTTC. This chain uses TRBV4-2 with TRBJ2-5, with 10 nucleotides matching TRBD2. V lost 0 bases and J lost 0; bases outside the gene matches: 10. Germline loops: CDR1 LGHNA, CDR2 YNFKEQ. There are 19 residues in the CDR3.

This clone was found once. This chain joins TRBV18 and TRBJ2-7; 8 bases line up with TRBD2. Germline values: CDR1 KGHSH, CDR2 LQKENI. The CDR3 spans 14 residues. Germline trimming cut 1 base from V and 6 bases from J; bases unmatched to any gene: 5. The CDR3 DNA follows: TGTGCCAGCTCACCACAAGACGGGGGGGGCGAGCAGTACTTC. Amino acid sequence: CASSPQDGGGEQYF.

The chain combines TRBV9 with TRBJ2-3, with TRBD1 as a possible D gene (6 bases). V was shortened by 0 bases and J by 6 bases, with 11 bases between the two germline ends. CDR3 size: 14 residues. CDR1 SGDLS and CDR2 YYNGEE come from the germline V gene. CDR3 coding DNA: TGTGCCAGCAGCGTAGCTGGGGGCGGGGATACGCAGTATTTT. Protein product: CASSVAGGGDTQYF. Together with reference TRBV9 and TRBJ2-3, the CDR3 gives the full variable domain: DSGVTQTPKHLITATGQRVTLRCSPRSGDLSVYWYQQSLDQGLQFLIQYYNGEERAKGNILERFSAQQFPDLHSELNLSSLELGDSALYFCASSVAGGGDTQYFGPGTRLTVL.

The chain has TRBV27 and TRBJ2-7; D might be TRBD1 (6 bases). This CDR3 is 15 amino acids long. With 4 bases removed from V and 1 base from J, the gap between germline ends came to 14 bases. Germline CDR1 MNHEY, CDR2 SMNVEV (reference sequence). The CDR3: CASSSGTRGSYEQYF. CDR3 nucleotide sequence: TGTGCCAGCAGTTCTGGGACCAGGGGATCCTACGAGCAGTACTTC.

This sequence joins TRBV6-6 and TRBJ1-4; D may be TRBD1 (6 bases). CDR3 length: 15 residues. Trimming removed 4 bases from V and 8 bases from J, with 17 bases in between. Germline-derived CDR1 and CDR2 are MNHNY and SVGAGI (reference sequence). Written as DNA, the CDR3 is TGTGCCAGCAGTTTCAGCGAGGGGGGCGTCGAAAAACTGTTTTTT. It specifies CASSFSEGGVEKLFF.

Remarks on this clone: The same CDR3 is also encoded by other DNA sequences in this sample. The chain carries TRBV29-1 and TRBJ1-5; D unresolved. With 3 bases removed from V and 2 bases from J, the gap between germline ends came to 11 bases. The CDR3 is 14 amino acids. The germline V gene encodes CDR1 SQVTM and CDR2 ANQGSEA. Written as DNA, the CDR3 is TGCAGCGTTGAGGTTGCAGGAGGCAATCAGCCCCAGCATTTT. This gives the protein CSVEVAGGNQPQHF. Full variable domain (outside the CDR3, taken from reference TRBV29-1 and TRBJ1-5): SAVISQKPSRDICQRGTSLTIQCQVDSQVTMMFWYRQQPGQSLTLIATANQGSEATYESGFVIDKFPISRPNLTFSTLTVSNMSPEDSSIYLCSVEVAGGNQPQHFGDGTRLSIL.

The chain carries TRBV12-3 or TRBV12-4 and TRBJ1-2; maybe TRBD1 (6 bases). Between the trimmed V and J ends, which lost 8 bases and 8 bases, there was a span of 18 bases. This CDR3 is built from 13 residues. Here the CDR3 reads CASRGGPGRGYTF. DNA for the CDR3: TGTGCCAGCCGGGGGGGGCCCGGGAGGGGCTACACCTTC.

This sequence joins TRBV25-1 and TRBJ1-5; a possible D gene is TRBD1 (6 bases). Germline CDR1 and CDR2: MGHDK and SYGVNS. V lost 2 bases, J lost 6 bases, and 11 bases lay in between. The length of the CDR3 is 14 residues. CDR3 DNA: TGTGCCAGCAGTGAACCAGGGGTTGGTCAGCCCCAGCATTTT. It codes for CASSEPGVGQPQHF.

The sample holds one count of this clone. The genes are TRBV27 and TRBJ1-1; D call uncertain. V was cut by 7 bases and J by 3 bases, with 9 bases left in between. Germline V CDR1 and CDR2: MNHEY, SMNVEV (reference sequence). CDR3 size: 12 residues. The CDR3 bases are TGTGCCAGCATGGGGTCGTACACTGAAGCTTTCTTT. Translation: CASMGSYTEAFF.

This chain links TRBV18 with TRBJ2-5; 7 bases are a match to TRBD1. Germline V gives CDR1 KGHSH, CDR2 LQKENI. V trimming: 4 bases; J trimming: 5 bases; junction bases outside the gene matches: 7. The CDR3 extends over 14 amino acids. The CDR3 reads CASSRNRGRETQYF. CDR3 coding DNA: TGTGCCAGCTCACGAAACAGGGGAAGGGAGACCCAGTACTTC.

V is TRBV7-2 and J is TRBJ2-1, with a weak D call TRBD1 (6 bases). The germline V gene has CDR1 SGHTA and CDR2 FQGNSA. V lost 5 bases and J lost 4, with 18 bases in between. The CDR3 length is 16 residues. CDR3 residues: CASSRRQAPPYNEQFF. CDR3 coding DNA: TGTGCCAGCAGCAGAAGACAGGCGCCACCTTACAATGAGCAGTTCTTC.

V usage is TRBV10-2 and J usage is TRBJ2-3, with 9 bases that match TRBD2. Trimming removed 5 bases from V and 7 bases from J; junction bases left unmatched: 7. The CDR3 sequence is 14 residues long. The V gene's germline CDR1 is WSHSY and CDR2 SAAADI. CDR3 protein: CASSLRGGGNTQYF. CDR3 coding DNA: TGCGCCAGCAGTTTGCGGGGGGGCGGAAATACGCAGTATTTT.

The chain couples TRBV14 to TRBJ1-1; TRBD1 matches 7 bases. Germline CDR1 SGHDN, CDR2 FVKESK. The ends lost 8 bases at V and 4 bases at J; junction bases unmatched: 19. The CDR3 sequence is 17 residues long. The CDR3 sequence is CASSGQLTLSTGTEAFF. CDR3 sequence (DNA): TGTGCCAGCTCGGGACAGTTGACCCTTAGTACGGGCACTGAAGCTTTCTTT.